These 25 T cell receptor beta chains originate from one sample sequenced in a study of tissue T cells after allogeneic stem cell transplantation. Assay used: immunoSEQ multiplex PCR; TCRdb lists only in-frame clones, some missing. The data contain about 5,000 clones, roughly half of them seen just once; the ten biggest clones take up around a tenth. The time point here: mouse harvest day 7 after allogeneic transplant. Tail vein injection delivered 10^7 T-cell-depleted bone marrow cells and 10^6 splenic CD5+ T cells. The material sequenced was gut tissue. Receptor source: a female BALB/c mouse given C57BL/6 T cells with graft-versus-host disease after an allogeneic hematopoietic cell transplant.

In regard to this clone: Mouse gene names apply. Read sequence stops 1 residue before the CDR3 end, and the germline J gene provides the missing end. The chain carries TRBV5 and TRBJ2-1; D is ambiguous. With 0 bases removed from V and 2 bases from J, the gap between germline ends came to 8 bases. The CDR3 totals 15 residues. Germline V gene data show CDR1 as LGHNA and CDR2 as YNLKQL (reference sequence). The sequenced CDR3 bases are TGTGCCAGCAGCCAAGAGAGGGTGGACTATGCTGAGCAGTTC. Amino acids: CASSQERVDYAEQF. The entire CDR3 protein reads CASSQERVDYAEQFF.

This clone was observed a single time. Here the gene names and germline are mouse. From the germline J gene comes the end of the CDR3, since the read stops 1 residue before it. The V and J genes are TRBV26 and TRBJ2-5, with D tentatively TRBD1 (6 bases). With 4 bases removed from V and 6 bases from J, the gap between germline ends came to 11 bases. This CDR3 has 13 amino acids. Germline V gene lookup returns CDR1 KGHPV and CDR2 FQNQEV (reference sequence). CDR3 protein: CASSRPGVDTQYF. The part of the CDR3 DNA that was read is TGTGCCAGCAGTCGGCCAGGGGTCGACACCCAGTAC.

This clone is medium-sized (0.01 to 0.1%). Each gene name is a mouse one. The CDR3 spells CASSPDWGGQDTQYF. The part of the CDR3 DNA that was read is TGTGCCAGCTCCCCGGACTGGGGGGGACAAGACACCCAGTAC. The chain links TRBV12-2 to TRBJ2-5, with 12 bases identical to TRBD2. The read halts 1 residue ahead of the CDR3 end, with the missing end drawn from the germline J gene. V dropped 4 bases and J dropped 3; count of bases not matched to a gene: 4. The V gene's germline CDR1 is SGHLS and CDR2 HYDKME. The CDR3 spans 15 residues.

About this clone: Mouse gene names and germline throughout. The observed sequence ends 1 residue before the CDR3 terminus, with the missing tail filled in from the germline J gene. The rearrangement links TRBV19 to TRBJ1-4; tentatively, D is TRBD1 (5 bases). V gave up 2 bases and J gave up 3 bases, with 11 bases separating them. Germline-derived CDR1 and CDR2 are FNHDT and SITEND (reference sequence). The CDR3 is made up of 15 amino acids. Incomplete CDR3 DNA: TGTGCCAGCAGTATCCCAGGGAAGGCCAACGAAAGATTATTT. Its protein product is CASSIPGKANERLF. The entire CDR3 sequence reads CASSIPGKANERLFF. Full variable domain (rest looked up from reference TRBV19 and TRBJ1-4): GGIITQTPKFLIGQEGQKLTLKCQQNFNHDTMYWYRQDSGKGLRLIYYSITENDLQKGDLSEGYDASREKKSSFSLTVTSAQKNEMAVFLCASSIPGKANERLFFGHGTKLSVL.

This clone was detected only a few times. Gene names and germline refer to mouse. The observed sequence ends 1 residue before the CDR3 terminus, with the missing tail filled in from the germline J gene. This chain links TRBV26 with TRBJ2-5; no definite D call. CDR1 is KGHPV and CDR2 is FQNQEV in the germline V gene (reference sequence). CDR3 length: 11 residues. With 4 bases removed from V and 6 bases from J, the gap between germline ends came to 5 bases. CDR3 DNA, as far as it was read: TGTGCCAGCAGTCCCCGTGACACCCAGTAC. This encodes CASSPRDTQY. The full CDR3 reads CASSPRDTQYF.

Concerning this clone itself: Here the gene names and germline are mouse. The CDR3 protein is CASKGRQNTLYF. The sequenced CDR3 bases are TGTGCCAGCAAAGGGAGACAAAACACCTTGTAC. The V gene is TRBV26, the J gene TRBJ2-4; no definite D call. The read ends 1 residue shy of where the CDR3 ends; the end is completed using the germline J gene. Looked up from germline, CDR1 is KGHPV and CDR2 is FQNQEV (reference sequence). V lost 7 bases and J lost 3, with 8 bases in between. This CDR3 spans 12 amino acids.

This clone was detected a few times. Mouse gene names apply. The CDR3 end lies 1 residue beyond the end of the read and is filled in from the germline J gene. The chain has TRBV15 and TRBJ2-1; 7 bases match TRBD2. This CDR3 has 14 amino acids. The junction had 6 bases not matched to a gene; V was cut back by 6 bases and J by 4 bases. Germline V gene data show CDR1 as SGHND and CDR2 as FRSKSL. Incomplete CDR3 DNA: TGTGCCAGCAGCCCGACTGGGAGATATGCTGAGCAGTTC. This translates into CASSPTGRYAEQF. The whole CDR3 region reads CASSPTGRYAEQFF. The entire variable domain, with the rest obtained from reference TRBV15 and TRBJ2-1, is as follows: DAGVTQTPRHEVAEKGQTIILKCEPVSGHNDLFWYRQTKIQGLELLSYFRSKSLMEDGGAFKDRFKAEMLNSSFSTLKIQPTEPKDSAVYLCASSPTGRYAEQFFGPGTRLTVL.

By frequency in the sample, this clone is medium-sized. Genes and germline are mouse. The read stops 1 residue short of the end of the CDR3; the missing end is completed from the germline J gene. J is TRBJ2-2 and V is TRBV12-2; TRBD2 aligns across 11 bases. V shed 2 bases, J shed 2 bases, and the junction held 3 bases outside the gene matches. Germline CDR1 is SGHLS and CDR2 is HYDKME. The CDR3 contains 16 residues. The CDR3 is CASSPRLGGNTGQLYF. The sequenced part of the CDR3 DNA is TGTGCCAGCTCTCCCCGACTGGGGGGGAACACCGGGCAGCTCTAC.

In regard to this clone: Genes and germline come from the mouse. The CDR3 extends 1 residue past the end of the read, so its final part is completed from the germline J gene. V gene TRBV3 combines with J gene TRBJ2-3, with TRBD2 identical over 10 bases. Germline V lookup: CDR1 SNHLY, CDR2 FYNGKV (reference sequence). The CDR3 covers 15 residues. Trimming at V came to 3 bases and at J to 3 bases, leaving 3 bases not matched to a gene. The CDR3 sequence is CASSLGLGRAETLYF. The part of the CDR3 DNA that was read is TGTGCCAGCAGCTTGGGACTGGGGAGGGCAGAAACGCTGTAT.

This clone has a handful of counts. Mouse names are used for the genes. Read data end 1 residue before the CDR3 end; the end is taken from the germline J gene. The rearrangement uses TRBV26 and TRBJ2-3; 9 bases agree with TRBD2. The germline gives CDR1 KGHPV, CDR2 FQNQEV (reference sequence). This CDR3 contains 15 residues. The J segment lost 3 bases and the V segment lost 4 bases, leaving 5 bases of the junction unmatched. The CDR3 sequence: CASSPSWGGAETLYF. CDR3 bases read: TGTGCCAGCAGTCCCAGCTGGGGGGGAGCAGAAACGCTGTAT.

Comments on this clone: Germline and genes: mouse. The read ends 1 residue early relative to the CDR3; the germline J gene fills the gap. V is TRBV26 and J is TRBJ2-4; tentatively, D is TRBD1 or TRBD2 (5 bases each). This CDR3 has 15 amino acids. The germline V gene has CDR1 KGHPV and CDR2 FQNQEV (reference sequence). V was pared by 6 bases and J by 10 bases, with 23 bases between. Incomplete CDR3 DNA: TGTGCCAGCAGCTTCCCCCCGGGACGAGAGGAGGCCTTGTAC. This translates into CASSFPPGREEALY. The CDR3 reads in full as CASSFPPGREEALYF. Filled out from reference TRBV26 and TRBJ2-4, the complete variable domain reads NSKVIQTPRYLVKGQGQKAKMRCIPEKGHPVVFWYQQNKNNEFKFLINFQNQEVLQQIDMTEKRFSAECPSNSPCSLEIQSSEAGDSALYLCASSFPPGREEALYFGAGTRLSVL.

Of note for this clone: Gene names are mouse gene names. The observed sequence ends 1 residue before the CDR3 terminus, with the missing tail filled in from the germline J gene. The rearrangement links TRBV16 to TRBJ1-3; TRBD1 might be the D (5 bases). The germline CDR1 and CDR2 sequences are SGHSA and FRNQAP. The V end lost 5 bases, the J end lost 0 bases, and 8 bases lay between the germline ends. This CDR3 has 14 residues. The CDR3: CASSPDSSGNTLYF. The CDR3 DNA, read in part, is TGTGCAAGCAGCCCCGACAGTTCTGGAAATACGCTCTAT.

On this clone itself: The germline and genes are mouse ones. The missing CDR3 end, 1 residue past where the read stops, is filled in from the germline J gene. The J gene is TRBJ2-5, the V gene TRBV26; no reliable D call. V lost 2 bases and J 4 bases, leaving 4 bases between the germline ends. From germline, CDR1 is KGHPV and CDR2 FQNQEV (reference sequence). This CDR3 is built from 12 residues. Here the CDR3 reads CASSLTEDTQYF. CDR3 DNA, as far as it was read: TGTGCCAGCAGTCTGACAGAAGACACCCAGTAC.

With regard to this clone: Genes here carry mouse names. The CDR3 end falls 1 residue outside the read, so it is completed with the germline J gene. The chain carries TRBV26 and TRBJ2-1, with D perhaps matching TRBD1 or TRBD2 (5 bases each). The germline V gene encodes CDR1 KGHPV and CDR2 FQNQEV (reference sequence). The CDR3 totals 14 residues. Trimming cost V 6 bases and J 1 base, with 10 bases left between them. The part of the CDR3 DNA that was read is TGTGCCAGCAGGTCCCGGGACAACTATGCTGAGCAGTTC. Amino acid sequence: CASRSRDNYAEQF. The CDR3 as a whole reads CASRSRDNYAEQFF. The full variable domain, rest sourced from reference TRBV26 and TRBJ2-1, is NSKVIQTPRYLVKGQGQKAKMRCIPEKGHPVVFWYQQNKNNEFKFLINFQNQEVLQQIDMTEKRFSAECPSNSPCSLEIQSSEAGDSALYLCASRSRDNYAEQFFGPGTRLTVL.

Regarding this clone: Mouse germline and gene names are used. The read ends 1 residue early relative to the CDR3; the germline J gene fills the gap. The V and J genes are TRBV29 and TRBJ1-1, with TRBD1 as a possible D gene (5 bases). Trimming shortened V by 3 bases and J by 5 bases, and 7 bases separated the two germline ends. The CDR3 runs to 12 residues. Germline V lookup: CDR1 MSHET, CDR2 SYDVDS. The CDR3 DNA, read in part, is TGTGCTAGCAGTTTTAGACAGACAGAAGTCTTC. It yields the protein CASSFRQTEVF. The whole CDR3 reads CASSFRQTEVFF.

A word on this clone: The gene symbols are mouse symbols. CDR3 amino acids: CASSSGWGYEQYF. The CDR3 DNA, read in part, is TGTGCCAGCAGCTCCGGCTGGGGGTATGAACAGTAC. This chain links TRBV3 with TRBJ2-7; 7 bases are a match to TRBD2. The read stops 1 residue short of the end of the CDR3; the missing end is completed from the germline J gene. This CDR3 comprises 13 residues. The V segment lost 4 bases and the J segment 4 bases; nucleotides outside the gene matches: 4. Germline V CDR1 and CDR2: SNHLY, FYNGKV (reference sequence).

The table lists this clone with a few counts. Each gene name is a mouse one. The DNA read from the CDR3 is TGTGCAAGCAGCTTACAGGGGGCTGCAGAAACGCTGTAT. As protein: CASSLQGAAETLY. The full CDR3 reads CASSLQGAAETLYF. This chain uses TRBV16 with TRBJ2-3, with 8 positions matching TRBD1. The read ends 1 residue before the CDR3 terminus; that terminus is restored from the germline J gene. The V segment lost 2 bases and the J segment 2 bases; nucleotides outside the gene matches: 0. The length of the CDR3 is 14 residues. Germline assignment: CDR1 SGHSA and CDR2 FRNQAP.

Comments on this clone: Genes and germline come from the mouse. With the read ending 1 residue before the CDR3 end, the germline J gene is used to fill in that end. This sequence joins TRBV26 and TRBJ1-1, with 7 bases that match TRBD1. V lost 2 bases to trimming and J lost 1 base; unmatched junction nucleotides: 1. CDR3 size: 14 residues. Germline CDR1 and CDR2: KGHPV and FQNQEV (reference sequence). The CDR3 loop is CASSLPGGNTEVFF. The CDR3 bases that were read are TGTGCCAGCAGTCTGCCAGGGGGGAACACAGAAGTCTTC.

This clone ranks as medium-sized. Here the gene names and germline are mouse. The CDR3 end is not reached by the read, which stops 1 residue before it; the germline J gene fills it in. The chain couples TRBV12-1 to TRBJ1-4, with D perhaps matching TRBD1 (6 bases). This CDR3 spans 17 amino acids. V was shortened by 1 base and J by 0 bases, with 14 bases between the two germline ends. Germline V lookup: CDR1 SGHSN, CDR2 HYEKVE. The CDR3 sequence: CASSLFGTSFSNERLFF. The sequenced CDR3 bases are TGTGCCAGCTCTCTGTTTGGGACATCCTTTTCCAACGAAAGATTATTT.

On this clone: Gene names are the mouse ones. The read stops 1 residue short of the end of the CDR3; the missing end is completed from the germline J gene. The chain couples TRBV26 to TRBJ1-1; perhaps TRBD1 as D (6 bases). The V end lost 4 bases, the J end lost 1 base, and 7 bases lay between the germline ends. Germline V lookup: CDR1 KGHPV, CDR2 FQNQEV (reference sequence). CDR3 size: 13 residues. The sequenced part of the CDR3 DNA is TGTGCCAGCAGTCCGGACAGGAACACAGAAGTCTTC. Protein: CASSPDRNTEVF. The CDR3 as a whole reads CASSPDRNTEVFF.

Of note for this clone: The listed genes are named as in mouse. With the read ending 1 residue before the CDR3 end, the germline J gene is used to fill in that end. This chain joins TRBV3 and TRBJ1-1, with TRBD1 identical over 7 bases. This CDR3 is 14 amino acids long. With V trimmed by 4 bases and J by 3 bases, 5 bases remained unmatched. Per germline, CDR1 SNHLY and CDR2 FYNGKV (reference sequence). The sequenced CDR3 bases are TGTGCCAGCAGCTCGACAGGGAGGGACACAGAAGTCTTC. Amino acids: CASSSTGRDTEVF. The whole CDR3 sequence reads CASSSTGRDTEVFF.

In the case of this clone: The gene symbols are mouse symbols. The sequence runs out 1 residue before the end of the CDR3; the remainder is reconstructed from the germline J gene. V usage is TRBV15 and J usage is TRBJ2-4; D remains ambiguous. The germline V gene encodes CDR1 SGHND and CDR2 FRSKSL. Trimming cost V 2 bases and J 0 bases, with 6 bases left between them. CDR3 length equals 14 residues. The CDR3 bases that were read are TGTGCCAGCAGTTTAAACCCAAGTCAAAACACCTTGTAC. Its protein is CASSLNPSQNTLY. The whole CDR3 protein reads CASSLNPSQNTLYF.

This clone has just a few counts. Genes here carry mouse names. The CDR3 is cut off 1 residue early in the read; its end comes from the germline J gene. V is TRBV26 and J is TRBJ1-5; no clear D gene. CDR3 length equals 13 residues. Looked up from germline, CDR1 is KGHPV and CDR2 is FQNQEV (reference sequence). The V end lost 2 bases, the J end lost 2 bases, and 4 bases lay between the germline ends. CDR3 residues: CASSLPDNQAPLF. The DNA read from the CDR3 is TGTGCCAGCAGTCTGCCGGACAACCAGGCTCCGCTT.

Remarks on this clone: The gene names here belong to mouse. The read ends 1 residue before the CDR3 terminus; that terminus is restored from the germline J gene. The J gene is TRBJ1-2, the V gene TRBV3; D is perhaps TRBD1 (5 bases). Trimming removed 0 bases at V and 4 bases at J, with 9 bases between. Germline loops: CDR1 SNHLY, CDR2 FYNGKV (reference sequence). CDR3 size: 14 residues. This CDR3 is CASSLALGVSDYTF. CDR3 bases read: TGTGCCAGCAGCTTAGCGCTGGGGGTCTCCGACTACACC.

As to this clone: Each gene name is a mouse one. Coverage ceases 1 residue before the CDR3 finishes, and the germline J gene fills in the end. The rearrangement uses TRBV1 and TRBJ1-3; 12 positions agree with TRBD1. Germline V gene data show CDR1 as NSQYPW and CDR2 as LRSPGD (reference sequence). V trimming: 3 bases; J trimming: 2 bases; junction bases outside the gene matches: 2. The CDR3 runs 16 residues. Here the CDR3 reads CTCSARDRGPGNTLYF. The covered CDR3 bases are TGCACCTGCAGTGCCCGGGACAGGGGGCCTGGAAATACGCTCTAT.